This is a list of T cell receptor beta chains from one sample in a study of blood T cells in healthy people across ages. TCRdb passed the 5' RACE reads through MiXCR, listing each CDR3 protein once. The table records over 750,000 distinct CDR3 sequences, 20% to 25% of them present only once. The same data also contributed to another study, on T cells of mothers and their children.

The sequencing sample was made of blood. These receptor sequences come from a boy aged 10-17 years in good health. Both conserved end residues are part of each CDR3. Each record gives: clone size, J gene, V gene, D gene, CDR3 DNA, CDR3 protein. A D gene is named only where the DNA matches it firmly. Where a row states a size, it is once, few, many or the class of an expanded clone; other rows omit it.

clone_size: NA
j_call: TRBJ2-3
v_call: TRBV10-3
d_call: TRBD2
cdr3_nt: TGTGCCATCAGTGAGGCCATACTAGCGGGAGGGCCAGATACGCAGTATTTT
cdr3_aa: CAISEAILAGGPDTQYF

clone_size: NA
j_call: TRBJ1-1
v_call: TRBV21-1
d_call: NA
cdr3_nt: TGTGCCAGCAGCAAAGTTTGGACAGGGCTCCTGAACACTGAAGCTTTCTTT
cdr3_aa: CASSKVWTGLLNTEAFF

clone_size: NA
j_call: TRBJ2-3
v_call: TRBV11-1
d_call: NA
cdr3_nt: TGTGCCAGCAGCTCCGGGACTGACACAGATACGCAGTATTTT
cdr3_aa: CASSSGTDTDTQYF

clone_size: NA
j_call: TRBJ2-3
v_call: TRBV15
d_call: NA
cdr3_nt: TGTGCCACCAGCGGAAGCCCCCATAACGTAGGCACAGATACGCAGTATTTT
cdr3_aa: CATSGSPHNVGTDTQYF

clone_size: NA
j_call: TRBJ2-2
v_call: TRBV5-6
d_call: NA
cdr3_nt: TGTGCCAGCAGCCAAAACCCATCCAGGGAGCTGTTTTTT
cdr3_aa: CASSQNPSRELFF

clone_size: NA
j_call: TRBJ1-2
v_call: TRBV5-1
d_call: TRBD1
cdr3_nt: TGCGCCAGCAGCTTGTCGGGGACAGGGGGAGACTATGGCTACACCTTC
cdr3_aa: CASSLSGTGGDYGYTF

clone_size: NA
j_call: TRBJ1-4
v_call: TRBV20-1
d_call: NA
cdr3_nt: TGCAGTGCCGGGGGGGCAGGGGCGTATGAAAAACTGTTTTTT
cdr3_aa: CSAGGAGAYEKLFF

clone_size: few
j_call: TRBJ2-7
v_call: TRBV3-1
d_call: NA
cdr3_nt: TGTGCCAGCAGCCAACAGGGGAATTTGGTCGAGCAGTACTTC
cdr3_aa: CASSQQGNLVEQYF

clone_size: NA
j_call: TRBJ1-2
v_call: TRBV27
d_call: NA
cdr3_nt: TGTGCCAGCAGTTCCCCCGTGACCGGAAAGGACTATGGCTACACCTTC
cdr3_aa: CASSSPVTGKDYGYTF

clone_size: NA
j_call: TRBJ2-5
v_call: TRBV20-1
d_call: NA
cdr3_nt: TGCAGTGCCCCCTGGGGGAACCAAGAGACCCAGTACTTC
cdr3_aa: CSAPWGNQETQYF

clone_size: few
j_call: TRBJ1-1
v_call: TRBV29-1
d_call: NA
cdr3_nt: TGCAGCGTGCTGGGTGTCCCTGAAGCTTTCTTT
cdr3_aa: CSVLGVPEAFF

clone_size: NA
j_call: TRBJ2-5
v_call: TRBV5-1
d_call: NA
cdr3_nt: TGCGCCAGCAGCTTGGTGGCTACCTGGGGCGGAGAGACCCAGTACTTC
cdr3_aa: CASSLVATWGGETQYF

clone_size: NA
j_call: TRBJ2-3
v_call: TRBV7-3
d_call: NA
cdr3_nt: TGTGCCAGCAGCCGTAATGCAGGGGCTGCGGGACAAGAGGAAACAGATACGCAGTATTTT
cdr3_aa: CASSRNAGAAGQEETDTQYF

clone_size: once
j_call: TRBJ2-3
v_call: TRBV29-1
d_call: TRBD2
cdr3_nt: TGCAGCGTTACTACTAGCGGGGCAGATACGCAGTATTTT
cdr3_aa: CSVTTSGADTQYF

clone_size: few
j_call: TRBJ2-3
v_call: TRBV20-1
d_call: NA
cdr3_nt: TGCAGTGCTAGCCAAACAGGTTCCACAGATACGCAGTATTTT
cdr3_aa: CSASQTGSTDTQYF

clone_size: NA
j_call: TRBJ2-7
v_call: TRBV29-1
d_call: NA
cdr3_nt: TGCAGCGTAAAACCCGACCCGTCCGGCTACGAGCAGTACTTC
cdr3_aa: CSVKPDPSGYEQYF

clone_size: many
j_call: TRBJ1-1
v_call: TRBV28
d_call: NA
cdr3_nt: TGTGCCAGCAGTTTAAGGGGCCGGAACACTGAAGCTTTCTTT
cdr3_aa: CASSLRGRNTEAFF

clone_size: few
j_call: TRBJ2-5
v_call: TRBV2
d_call: NA
cdr3_nt: TGTGCCAGTAAAGAGAGGGGGGGAGAGACCCAGTACTTC
cdr3_aa: CASKERGGETQYF

clone_size: NA
j_call: TRBJ1-5
v_call: TRBV4-2
d_call: NA
cdr3_nt: TGTGCCAGCAGCCCGTCTAGGGGCGAAAATCAGCCCCAGCATTTT
cdr3_aa: CASSPSRGENQPQHF

clone_size: NA
j_call: TRBJ1-1
v_call: TRBV7-2
d_call: TRBD1
cdr3_nt: TGTGCCAGCAGCCCTCTCACGACAGGGACCAACACTGAAGCTTTCTTT
cdr3_aa: CASSPLTTGTNTEAFF

clone_size: NA
j_call: TRBJ2-1
v_call: TRBV20-1
d_call: TRBD1
cdr3_nt: TGCAGTGCCACCTACAGGGGCGATGAGCAGTTCTTC
cdr3_aa: CSATYRGDEQFF

clone_size: NA
j_call: TRBJ2-2
v_call: TRBV5-6
d_call: NA
cdr3_nt: TGTGCCAGCGTATTAAGGACAGCGAACACCGGGGAGCTGTTTTTT
cdr3_aa: CASVLRTANTGELFF

clone_size: NA
j_call: TRBJ2-5
v_call: TRBV29-1
d_call: TRBD1
cdr3_nt: TGCAGCGTTGACCTCGACAGGGTATATTCAGAGACCCAGTACTTC
cdr3_aa: CSVDLDRVYSETQYF

clone_size: few
j_call: TRBJ2-5
v_call: TRBV7-9
d_call: TRBD2
cdr3_nt: TGTGCCAGCAGCTCCCAGACTAGCGGGCGGGAGACCCAGTACTTC
cdr3_aa: CASSSQTSGRETQYF

clone_size: NA
j_call: TRBJ1-6
v_call: TRBV19
d_call: NA
cdr3_nt: TGTGCCAGTAGTATAGGGGCCCCTGACAGAAGTTTGTCCCTCCACTTT
cdr3_aa: CASSIGAPDRSLSLHF

clone_size: NA
j_call: TRBJ2-7
v_call: TRBV5-1
d_call: TRBD1
cdr3_nt: TGCGCCAGCAGGTACGCCCAGGGGGTTGGTTGGAACGAGCAGTACTTC
cdr3_aa: CASRYAQGVGWNEQYF

clone_size: NA
j_call: TRBJ2-1
v_call: TRBV5-1
d_call: TRBD2
cdr3_nt: TGCGCCAGCAGCGCGGGACTAGCGGCACGAAATGAGCAGTTCTTC
cdr3_aa: CASSAGLAARNEQFF

clone_size: NA
j_call: TRBJ2-1
v_call: TRBV20-1
d_call: TRBD2
cdr3_nt: TGCAGTGCTAGGCGGGGAGGGCCTTTGGGGTACAATGAGCAGTTCTTC
cdr3_aa: CSARRGGPLGYNEQFF

clone_size: many
j_call: TRBJ2-7
v_call: TRBV7-6
d_call: TRBD1
cdr3_nt: TGTGCCAGCAGCTTAGGACAGGGTACCGAGCAGTACTTC
cdr3_aa: CASSLGQGTEQYF

clone_size: few
j_call: TRBJ1-3
v_call: TRBV15
d_call: NA
cdr3_nt: TGTGCCACCAGCAGAGAGAGAAACACCATATATTTT
cdr3_aa: CATSRERNTIYF

clone_size: once
j_call: TRBJ2-3
v_call: TRBV7-8
d_call: NA
cdr3_nt: TGTGCCAGCAGCCTCAACCCGCGGGGAAGCACAGATACGCAGTATTTT
cdr3_aa: CASSLNPRGSTDTQYF

clone_size: NA
j_call: TRBJ2-3
v_call: TRBV27
d_call: TRBD1
cdr3_nt: TGTGCCAGCAGCCCGACAGGGGTAGGAGATACGCAGTATTTT
cdr3_aa: CASSPTGVGDTQYF

clone_size: NA
j_call: TRBJ2-1
v_call: TRBV7-2
d_call: TRBD1
cdr3_nt: TGTGCCAGCAGCCCCCGGGACAGGGAACTTAATGAGCAGTTCTTC
cdr3_aa: CASSPRDRELNEQFF

clone_size: few
j_call: TRBJ2-7
v_call: TRBV3-1
d_call: NA
cdr3_nt: TGTGCCAGCAGCCAAGATCTATTACATGCCTACGAGCAGTACTTC
cdr3_aa: CASSQDLLHAYEQYF

clone_size: once
j_call: TRBJ2-5
v_call: TRBV28
d_call: TRBD1
cdr3_nt: TGTGCCAGCAGAGAGCCGGGACAGGGTTGGGAGACCCAGTACTTC
cdr3_aa: CASREPGQGWETQYF

clone_size: NA
j_call: TRBJ2-7
v_call: TRBV20-1
d_call: TRBD1
cdr3_nt: TGCAGTGCTAGAGATCCTGGACAGGCAGATCTCTACGAGCAGTACTTC
cdr3_aa: CSARDPGQADLYEQYF

clone_size: NA
j_call: TRBJ2-3
v_call: TRBV5-4
d_call: NA
cdr3_nt: TGTGCCACTACCAAGGGGGGCACAGATACGCAGTATTTT
cdr3_aa: CATTKGGTDTQYF

clone_size: NA
j_call: TRBJ2-1
v_call: TRBV10-3
d_call: NA
cdr3_nt: TGTGCCATCAGTGAGTCGGTAACGGGATCCTACAATGAGCAGTTCTTC
cdr3_aa: CAISESVTGSYNEQFF

clone_size: few
j_call: TRBJ1-2
v_call: TRBV10-3
d_call: TRBD1
cdr3_nt: TGTGCCATCAGTCTCGGGACAGGGGCCAACGGCTACACCTTC
cdr3_aa: CAISLGTGANGYTF

clone_size: NA
j_call: TRBJ2-1
v_call: TRBV20-1
d_call: NA
cdr3_nt: TGCAGTGCTAGGGATATAGCAGGAGTTCTTCGTTCTGAGCAGTTCTTC
cdr3_aa: CSARDIAGVLRSEQFF

clone_size: NA
j_call: TRBJ2-1
v_call: TRBV5-1
d_call: NA
cdr3_nt: TGCGCCAGCAGCTTCGGGACTGGATCTAATGAGCAGTTCTTC
cdr3_aa: CASSFGTGSNEQFF

clone_size: few
j_call: TRBJ2-7
v_call: TRBV29-1
d_call: NA
cdr3_nt: TGCAGCGTTGAGAGCAGAAACTCCTACGAGCAGTACTTC
cdr3_aa: CSVESRNSYEQYF

clone_size: NA
j_call: TRBJ2-7
v_call: TRBV29-1
d_call: NA
cdr3_nt: TGCGGCGTTGAGGGGGGTCAGGCGGAACCTTACGAGCAGTACTTC
cdr3_aa: CGVEGGQAEPYEQYF

clone_size: NA
j_call: TRBJ2-3
v_call: TRBV28
d_call: NA
cdr3_nt: TGTGCCAGCAGTTTAAAGGTTTCGGACACCGTGACAGATACGCAGTATTTT
cdr3_aa: CASSLKVSDTVTDTQYF

clone_size: few
j_call: TRBJ1-2
v_call: TRBV28
d_call: TRBD1
cdr3_nt: TGTGCCACCGACAGGGGCAGGGGCTACACCTTC
cdr3_aa: CATDRGRGYTF

clone_size: NA
j_call: TRBJ2-5
v_call: TRBV27
d_call: TRBD1
cdr3_nt: TGTGCCAGCAGTTTCGGGACAGGGGTGAAAGAGACCCAGTACTTC
cdr3_aa: CASSFGTGVKETQYF

clone_size: NA
j_call: TRBJ2-1
v_call: TRBV28
d_call: TRBD1
cdr3_nt: TGTGCCAGCAGTTTCACGTTCGATTGGACAGGGGGCTTTATGAGCTCCTACAATGAGCAGTTCTTC
cdr3_aa: CASSFTFDWTGGFMSSYNEQFF

clone_size: NA
j_call: TRBJ2-7
v_call: TRBV11-2
d_call: NA
cdr3_nt: TGTGCCAGCAGCTTAGATGTAGAGCTGTGGTACGAGCAGTACTTC
cdr3_aa: CASSLDVELWYEQYF

clone_size: NA
j_call: TRBJ2-2
v_call: TRBV18
d_call: TRBD1
cdr3_nt: TGTGCCAGCTCACCGCCAGGGGGTCCTAACACCGGGGAGCTGTTTTTT
cdr3_aa: CASSPPGGPNTGELFF

clone_size: NA
j_call: TRBJ2-3
v_call: TRBV10-3
d_call: NA
cdr3_nt: TGTGCCATCAGTCGGGCCTTTCAAGATACGCAGTATTTT
cdr3_aa: CAISRAFQDTQYF

clone_size: NA
j_call: TRBJ2-7
v_call: TRBV2
d_call: TRBD2
cdr3_nt: TGTGCCAGCAGCGGCCGCGCTAGCGGTTACGAGCAGTACTTC
cdr3_aa: CASSGRASGYEQYF

clone_size: few
j_call: TRBJ2-1
v_call: TRBV2
d_call: TRBD2
cdr3_nt: TGTGCCAGCAGTGTACGAACTAGCGGGGCCTACAATGAGCAGTTCTTC
cdr3_aa: CASSVRTSGAYNEQFF